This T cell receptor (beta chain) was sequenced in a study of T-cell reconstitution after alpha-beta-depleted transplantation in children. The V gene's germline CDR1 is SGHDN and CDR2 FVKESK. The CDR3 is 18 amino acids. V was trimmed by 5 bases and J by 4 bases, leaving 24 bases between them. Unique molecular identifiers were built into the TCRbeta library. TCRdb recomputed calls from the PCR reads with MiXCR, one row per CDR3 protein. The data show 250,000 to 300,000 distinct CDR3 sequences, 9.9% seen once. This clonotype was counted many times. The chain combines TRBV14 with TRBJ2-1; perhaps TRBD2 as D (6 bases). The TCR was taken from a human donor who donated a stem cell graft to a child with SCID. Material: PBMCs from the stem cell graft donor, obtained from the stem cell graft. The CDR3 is CASSSAPGDTKVYNEQFF. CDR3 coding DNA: TGTGCCAGCAGCTCAGCACCGGGAGATACTAAGGTTTACAATGAGCAGTTCTTC.